The next 10 T cell receptor beta chains were all read from a single sample in a study of T cells in localized non-small cell lung cancer. TCRdb's copy holds only in-frame clones and misses some; the assay was immunoSEQ multiplex PCR. This sample has some 1,900 clones, with roughly 23% found just once. The material was normal lung tissue next to the tumor, obtained before any cancer treatment. The source is a female donor aged 60 or older with stage I lung adenocarcinoma.

V usage is TRBV12-5 and J usage is TRBJ2-7; no definite D call. The CDR3 length is 11 residues. Germline-derived CDR1 and CDR2 are LGHNT and FRNRAP. CDR3 nucleotide sequence: TGTGCCAGCCGTTCGATTTACGAGCAGTACTTC. Residues: CASRSIYEQYF.

This clone was counted only a few times. The rearrangement joins TRBV6-8 to TRBJ1-2, with D hard to call. With 4 bases removed from V and 4 bases from J, the gap between germline ends came to 10 bases. The CDR3 extends over 13 amino acids. Germline V gene sequence: CDR1 MNHGY, CDR2 SAAAGT. The CDR3 region is CASSFLDGYGYTF. The CDR3 coding sequence is TGTGCCAGCAGTTTCCTAGACGGCTATGGCTACACCTTC.

This clone has a handful of counts. The chain uses TRBV11-3 and TRBJ2-1; 8 bases match TRBD2. Germline V gene lookup returns CDR1 SGHNT and CDR2 YENEEA. V lost 6 bases, J lost 0 bases, and 19 bases stayed unmatched. This CDR3 region has 20 residues. The DNA for the CDR3 is TGTGCCAGCAGTTTGCGCCGACTAGCGCCTCTTTCCGGCTCCTACAATGAGCAGTTCTTC. Residues: CASSLRRLAPLSGSYNEQFF.

The sample holds a few counts of this clone. As DNA, the CDR3 is TGTGCCAGCGGGGGAGCGGGAGCTCTTCGGGGGGATACGCAGTATTTT. Protein: CASGGAGALRGDTQYF. The chain employs TRBV11-3 and TRBJ2-3; 8 nucleotides align to TRBD2. Germline-derived CDR1 and CDR2 are SGHNT and YENEEA. The CDR3 covers 16 residues. The trim removed 8 bases at V and 6 bases at J, leaving 16 bases unmatched.

This clone showed up just a few times. V gene TRBV11-3 combines with J gene TRBJ2-2, with D possibly matching TRBD1 (5 bases). CDR3 length equals 15 residues. The germline V and J ends were trimmed by 6 bases and 4 bases, with 15 bases remaining between them. Germline-derived CDR1 and CDR2 are SGHNT and YENEEA. The CDR3 protein is CASSSVWGGTGELFF. CDR3 DNA sequence: TGTGCCAGCAGTTCTGTTTGGGGCGGCACCGGGGAGCTGTTTTTT.

The chain has TRBV5-1 and TRBJ1-1; tentative D call: TRBD1 (5 bases). Looked up from germline, CDR1 is SGHRS and CDR2 is YFSETQ. V lost 0 bases and J lost 4, with 13 bases in between. This CDR3 is 15 amino acids long. CDR3 sequence reads: CASSLAGRGATEAFF. CDR3 DNA: TGCGCCAGCAGCTTGGCAGGACGAGGGGCCACTGAAGCTTTCTTT.

This chain joins TRBV18 and TRBJ2-1; the match to TRBD1 covers 10 bases. CDR3 length: 19 residues. J lost 4 bases, V lost 4 bases, and 16 bases had no gene match. CDR1 and CDR2 (germline): KGHSH, LQKENI. CDR3 bases: TGTGCCAGCTCACGTATGGGGACAGGGGCTGCTGGGGCGTACAATGAGCAGTTCTTC. Amino acid sequence: CASSRMGTGAAGAYNEQFF.

V is TRBV28 and J is TRBJ2-2; perhaps D is TRBD1 or TRBD2 (6 bases each). V was shortened by 4 bases and J by 5 bases, with 11 bases between the two germline ends. This CDR3 has 14 amino acids. The germline V gene encodes CDR1 MDHEN and CDR2 SYDVKM. CDR3 in amino acids: CASSWGAETGELFF. CDR3 bases: TGTGCCAGCAGTTGGGGGGCGGAGACCGGGGAGCTGTTTTTT.

The table lists this clone with a count of one. This chain connects TRBV18 to TRBJ2-1; 11 bases fit TRBD2. Trimming cost V 0 bases and J 8 bases; bases outside gene matches: 6. Germline V gene data show CDR1 as KGHSH and CDR2 as LQKENI. The CDR3 loop spans 16 amino acids. The CDR3 region is CASSPPSLAGADEQFF. CDR3 coding DNA: TGTGCCAGCTCACCACCGTCACTAGCGGGAGCCGATGAGCAGTTCTTC.

This clone qualifies as large (0.1 to 1%). The chain combines TRBV6-8 with TRBJ1-1; no definite D call. Per the germline V gene, CDR1 is MNHGY and CDR2 is SAAAGT. There are 13 residues in the CDR3. CDR3 coding DNA: TGTGGCAGTTACAGCTTAGATGGCACTGAAGCTTTCTTT. This encodes CGSYSLDGTEAFF.